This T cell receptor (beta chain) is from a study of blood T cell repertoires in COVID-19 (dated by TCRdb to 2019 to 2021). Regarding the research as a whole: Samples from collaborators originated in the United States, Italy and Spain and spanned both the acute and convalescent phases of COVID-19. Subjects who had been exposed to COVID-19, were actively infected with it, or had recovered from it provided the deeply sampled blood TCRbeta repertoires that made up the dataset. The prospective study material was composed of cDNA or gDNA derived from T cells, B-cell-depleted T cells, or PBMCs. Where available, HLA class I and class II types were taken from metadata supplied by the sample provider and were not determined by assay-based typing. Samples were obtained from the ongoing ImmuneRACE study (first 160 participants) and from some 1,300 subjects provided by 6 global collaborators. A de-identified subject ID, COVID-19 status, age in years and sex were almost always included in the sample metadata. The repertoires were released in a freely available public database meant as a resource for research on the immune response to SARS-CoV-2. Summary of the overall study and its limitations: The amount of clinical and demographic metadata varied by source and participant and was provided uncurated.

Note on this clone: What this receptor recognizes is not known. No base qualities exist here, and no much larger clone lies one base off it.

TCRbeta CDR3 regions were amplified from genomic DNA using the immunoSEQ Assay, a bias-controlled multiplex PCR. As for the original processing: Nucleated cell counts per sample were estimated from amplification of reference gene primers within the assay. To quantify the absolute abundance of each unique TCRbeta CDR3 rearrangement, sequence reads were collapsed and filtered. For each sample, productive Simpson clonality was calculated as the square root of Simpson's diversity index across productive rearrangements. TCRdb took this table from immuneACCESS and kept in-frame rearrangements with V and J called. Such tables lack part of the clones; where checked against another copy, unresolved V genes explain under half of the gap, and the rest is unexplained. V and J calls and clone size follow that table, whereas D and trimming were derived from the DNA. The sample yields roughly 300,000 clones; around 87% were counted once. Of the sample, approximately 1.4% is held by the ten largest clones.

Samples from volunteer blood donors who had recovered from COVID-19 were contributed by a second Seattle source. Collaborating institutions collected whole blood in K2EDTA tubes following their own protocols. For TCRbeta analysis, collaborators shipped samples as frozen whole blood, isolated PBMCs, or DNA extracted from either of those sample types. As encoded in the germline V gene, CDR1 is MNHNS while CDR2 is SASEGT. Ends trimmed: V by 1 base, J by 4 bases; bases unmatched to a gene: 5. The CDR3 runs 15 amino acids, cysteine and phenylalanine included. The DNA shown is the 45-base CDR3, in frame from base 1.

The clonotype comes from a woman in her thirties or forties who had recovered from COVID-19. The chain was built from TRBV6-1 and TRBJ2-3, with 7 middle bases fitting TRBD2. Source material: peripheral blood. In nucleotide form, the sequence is TGTGCCAGCAGTGAAGGACTAGCCATATCAGATACGCAGTATTTT. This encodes CASSEGLAISDTQYF.